This is a list of T cell receptor beta chains from one sample in a study of response to subunit inactivated influenza vaccine. One entry per CDR3 protein, called by TCRdb with MiXCR from the RT-PCR reads. Of hundreds of thousands of distinct CDR3 sequences listed, about 15% were seen once; the top ten hold less than 9%. The material sequenced was PBMCs from blood, taken around 14 days before vaccination. The receptors here all came from a man between 50 and 59 years old who received an inactivated influenza vaccine. CDR3s include the opening cysteine and the closing phenylalanine or tryptophan. D genes are given only for firm matches. Clone sizes are given selectively: once, few, many, or a class where the clone is expanded.

-	TRBV5-1	TRBJ2-5	-	TGCGCCAGCAGCTTGGGACTAGTCTCCAATATCGAGACCCAGTACTTC	CASSLGLVSNIETQYF
-	TRBV5-1	TRBJ1-4	TRBD1	TGCGCCAGCAGCTTGGGACAGGGCGGAAAACTGTTTTTT	CASSLGQGGKLFF
-	TRBV5-1	TRBJ2-2	TRBD2	TGCGCCAGCAGTCCGACTAGCGGGAGCCCCGGCACCGGGGAGCTGTTTTTT	CASSPTSGSPGTGELFF
few	TRBV4-3	TRBJ1-3	-	TGCGCCAGCAGCCAAGAGCTGGAGGGAAACACCATATATTTT	CASSQELEGNTIYF
few	TRBV7-9	TRBJ2-2	-	TGTGCCAGCAGCTTAGTTTGGACGGCGAACACCGGGGAGCTGTTTTTT	CASSLVWTANTGELFF
-	TRBV7-2	TRBJ1-2	-	TGTGCCAGCAGCCTCTGGGACCCTAACTATGGCTACACCTTC	CASSLWDPNYGYTF
-	TRBV20-1	TRBJ2-3	TRBD2	TGCAGTGCTAGACCCCTAGCGGTAAGCACAGATACGCAGTATTTT	CSARPLAVSTDTQYF
-	TRBV4-3	TRBJ2-3	-	TGCGCCAGCAGCCAAGTTATAAGGGACGCACAAACTGATACGCAGTATTTT	CASSQVIRDAQTDTQYF
-	TRBV2	TRBJ2-3	TRBD2	TGTGCCAGCAGGAAACTAGCGGGAGGGCCGACAGATACGCAGTATTTT	CASRKLAGGPTDTQYF
many	TRBV2	TRBJ2-1	-	TGTGCCAGCACGTTTGGTGAGCAGTTCTTC	CASTFGEQFF
-	TRBV6-1	TRBJ2-5	-	TGTGCCAGCAGTGACCCCGGGGGCATGCGGGAGACCCAGTACTTC	CASSDPGGMRETQYF
few	TRBV7-8	TRBJ2-7	TRBD1	TGTGCCAGCAGCTCCAGACAGGGGAACTACGAGCAGTACTTC	CASSSRQGNYEQYF
-	TRBV7-2	TRBJ2-3	-	TGTGCCAGCAGCCCGACCCCCCCAGATACGCAGTATTTT	CASSPTPPDTQYF
-	TRBV7-9	TRBJ1-2	-	TGTGCCAGCAGCTTACCCGACAGAGACTATGGCTACACCTTC	CASSLPDRDYGYTF
-	TRBV6-5	TRBJ1-1	-	TGTGCCAGCAGTTATTCGCTTCCTTTGGGCTTGAACACTGAAGCTTTCTTT	CASSYSLPLGLNTEAFF
-	TRBV20-1	TRBJ2-1	-	TGCAGTGCCATAAAGCCGGGACATTTCGAGCAGTTCTTC	CSAIKPGHFEQFF